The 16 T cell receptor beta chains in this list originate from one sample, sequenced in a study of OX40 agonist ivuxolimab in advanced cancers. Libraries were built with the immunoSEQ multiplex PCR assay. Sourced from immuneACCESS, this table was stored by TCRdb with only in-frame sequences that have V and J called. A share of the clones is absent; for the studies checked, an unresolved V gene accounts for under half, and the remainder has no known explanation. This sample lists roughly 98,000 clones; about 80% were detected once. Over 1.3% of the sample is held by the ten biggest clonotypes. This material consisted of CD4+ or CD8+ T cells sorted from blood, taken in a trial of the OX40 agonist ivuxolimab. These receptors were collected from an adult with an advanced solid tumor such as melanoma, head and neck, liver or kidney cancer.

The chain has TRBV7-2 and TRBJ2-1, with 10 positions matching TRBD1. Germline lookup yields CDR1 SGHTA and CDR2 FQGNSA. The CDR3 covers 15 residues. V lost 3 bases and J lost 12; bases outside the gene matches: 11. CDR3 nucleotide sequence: TGTGCCAGCAGCTTGCGACAGGGGGCGGTCGGTGGGCAGTTCTTC. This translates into CASSLRQGAVGGQFF.

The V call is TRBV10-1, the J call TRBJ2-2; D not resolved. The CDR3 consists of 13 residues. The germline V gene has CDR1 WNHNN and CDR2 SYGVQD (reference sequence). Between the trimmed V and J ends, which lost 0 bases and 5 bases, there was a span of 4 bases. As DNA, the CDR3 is TGCGCCAGCAGTGAGTCAGGAACCGGGGAGCTGTTTTTT. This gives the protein CASSESGTGELFF.

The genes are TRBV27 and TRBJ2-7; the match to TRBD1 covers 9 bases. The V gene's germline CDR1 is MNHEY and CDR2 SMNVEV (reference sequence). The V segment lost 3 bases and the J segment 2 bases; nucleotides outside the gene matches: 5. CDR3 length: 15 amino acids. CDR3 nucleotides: TGTGCCAGCAGTTTCGCGGGACAGGGCGCCTACGAGCAGTACTTC. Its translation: CASSFAGQGAYEQYF.

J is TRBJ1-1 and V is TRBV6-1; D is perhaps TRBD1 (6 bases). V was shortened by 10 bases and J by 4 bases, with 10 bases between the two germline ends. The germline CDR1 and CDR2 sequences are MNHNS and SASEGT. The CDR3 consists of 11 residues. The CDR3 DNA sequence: TGTGCCACCGACAGGACCACTGAAGCTTTCTTT. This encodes CATDRTTEAFF.

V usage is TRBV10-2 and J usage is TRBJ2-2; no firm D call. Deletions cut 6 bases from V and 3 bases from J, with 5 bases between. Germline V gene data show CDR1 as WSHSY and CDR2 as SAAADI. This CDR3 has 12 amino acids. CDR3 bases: TGCGCCAGCAGGTGGCACACCGGGGAGCTGTTTTTT. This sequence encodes CASRWHTGELFF.

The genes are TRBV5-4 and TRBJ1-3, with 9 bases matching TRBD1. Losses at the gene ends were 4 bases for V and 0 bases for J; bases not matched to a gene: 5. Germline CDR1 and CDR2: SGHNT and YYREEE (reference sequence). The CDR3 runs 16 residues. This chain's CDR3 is CASSAGQGRSGNTIYF. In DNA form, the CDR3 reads TGTGCCAGCAGCGCGGGACAGGGCCGCTCTGGAAACACCATATATTTT.

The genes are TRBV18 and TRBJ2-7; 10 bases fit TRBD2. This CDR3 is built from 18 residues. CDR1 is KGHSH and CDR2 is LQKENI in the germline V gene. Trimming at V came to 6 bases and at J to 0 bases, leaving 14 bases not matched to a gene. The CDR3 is CASSSAMGSSGSSYEQYF. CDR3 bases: TGTGCCAGCTCCTCGGCCATGGGGTCTAGCGGGAGCTCCTACGAGCAGTACTTC.

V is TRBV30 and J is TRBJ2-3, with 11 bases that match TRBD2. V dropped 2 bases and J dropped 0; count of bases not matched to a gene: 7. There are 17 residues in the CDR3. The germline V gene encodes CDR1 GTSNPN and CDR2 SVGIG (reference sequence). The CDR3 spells CAWSRIAGGPSTDTQYF. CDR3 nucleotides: TGTGCCTGGAGTAGAATAGCGGGGGGGCCCAGCACAGATACGCAGTATTTT.

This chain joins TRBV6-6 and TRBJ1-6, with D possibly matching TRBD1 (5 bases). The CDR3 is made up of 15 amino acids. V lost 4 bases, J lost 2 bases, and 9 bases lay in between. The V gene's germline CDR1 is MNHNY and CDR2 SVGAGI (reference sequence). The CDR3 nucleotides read TGTGCCAGCAGTTCAGGGACCCCCTATAATTCACCCCTCCACTTT. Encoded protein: CASSSGTPYNSPLHF.

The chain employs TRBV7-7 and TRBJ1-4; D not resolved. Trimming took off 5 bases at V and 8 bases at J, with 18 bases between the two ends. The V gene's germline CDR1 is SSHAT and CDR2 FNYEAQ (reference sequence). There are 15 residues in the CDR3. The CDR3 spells CASSPTGSQGEKLFF. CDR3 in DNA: TGTGCCAGCAGCCCGACCGGGTCTCAAGGCGAAAAACTGTTTTTT.

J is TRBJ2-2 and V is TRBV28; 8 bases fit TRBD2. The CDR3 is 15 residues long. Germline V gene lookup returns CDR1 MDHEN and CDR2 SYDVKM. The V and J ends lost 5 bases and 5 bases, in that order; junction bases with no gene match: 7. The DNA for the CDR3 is TGTGCCAGCAGTCTTGGGAGCGGGGGTACCGGGGAGCTGTTTTTT. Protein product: CASSLGSGGTGELFF.

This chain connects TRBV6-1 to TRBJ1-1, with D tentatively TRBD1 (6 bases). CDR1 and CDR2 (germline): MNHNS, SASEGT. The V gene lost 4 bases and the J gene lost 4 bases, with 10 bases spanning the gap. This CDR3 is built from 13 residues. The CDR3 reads CASSAQGGTEAFF. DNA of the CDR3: TGTGCCAGCAGTGCACAGGGTGGCACTGAAGCTTTCTTT.

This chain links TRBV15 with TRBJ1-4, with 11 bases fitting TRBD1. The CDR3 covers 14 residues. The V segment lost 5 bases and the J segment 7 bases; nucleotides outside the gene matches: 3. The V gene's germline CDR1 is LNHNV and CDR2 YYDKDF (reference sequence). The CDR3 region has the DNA TGTGCCACCAGCCGGGACAGGGGGGCTGAAAAACTGTTTTTT. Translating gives CATSRDRGAEKLFF.

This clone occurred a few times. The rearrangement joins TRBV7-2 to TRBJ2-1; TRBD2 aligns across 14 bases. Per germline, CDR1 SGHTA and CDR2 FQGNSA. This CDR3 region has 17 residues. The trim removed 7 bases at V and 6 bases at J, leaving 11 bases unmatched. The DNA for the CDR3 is TGTGCCAGCAAGCCCCAACCGACTAGCGGGGGGGCCAATGAGCAGTTCTTC. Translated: CASKPQPTSGGANEQFF.

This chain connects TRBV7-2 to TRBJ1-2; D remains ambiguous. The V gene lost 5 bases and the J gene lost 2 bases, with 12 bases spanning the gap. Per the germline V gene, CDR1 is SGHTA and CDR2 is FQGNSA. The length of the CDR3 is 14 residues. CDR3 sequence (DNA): TGTGCCAGCAGCGCTAGCCGGGTCAACTATGGCTACACCTTC. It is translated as CASSASRVNYGYTF.

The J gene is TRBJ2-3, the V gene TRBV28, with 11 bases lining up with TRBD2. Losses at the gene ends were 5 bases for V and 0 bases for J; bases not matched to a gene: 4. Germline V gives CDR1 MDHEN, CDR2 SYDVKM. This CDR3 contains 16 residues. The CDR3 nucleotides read TGTGCCAGCAGTACCTGGACTAGCGGGAGCACAGATACGCAGTATTTT. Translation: CASSTWTSGSTDTQYF.